The sample holds one count of the clone carrying this T cell receptor beta chain. Sequencing was performed with immunoSEQ multiplex PCR; in TCRdb, only in-frame clones are kept and a portion is missing. The table includes more than 95,000 clones, roughly 87% detected once. The data are from a study of control samples from healthy donors and cancer patients. The CDR3 sequence is 12 residues long. Germline loops: CDR1 GTSNPN, CDR2 SVGIG (reference sequence). Trimming removed 1 base from V and 3 bases from J, with 3 bases in between. The chain couples TRBV30 to TRBJ2-2, with D unresolved. The sample comprised blood. The receptor was isolated from a man between 18 and 29 years old in good health. CDR3 amino acids: CAWSAHTGELFF. The CDR3 DNA sequence: TGTGCCTGGAGTGCGCACACCGGGGAGCTGTTTTTT.